The 27 T cell receptor beta chains listed next were all sequenced from one sample in a study of cytomegalovirus exposure and HLA in healthy donors. 13 Jbeta primers and 60 Vbeta primers were used for the PCR. TCRdb keeps only in-frame clones here, not all; method: immunoSEQ multiplex PCR. This sample has around 90,000 clones, with less than 65% found just once. Sequenced sample: PBMCs. These receptors were taken from a woman in her twenties or thirties in good health and CMV-seropositive.

The CDR3: CASSLGLAGETQYF. The CDR3 DNA reads as TGTGCCAGCAGCCTGGGACTAGCTGGCGAGACCCAGTACTTC. This rearrangement joins TRBV11-3 to TRBJ2-5, with 9 nucleotides matching TRBD2. Per germline, CDR1 SGHNT and CDR2 YENEEA. The CDR3 consists of 14 residues. Trimming cost V 5 bases and J 5 bases; bases outside gene matches: 6.

The rearrangement links TRBV2 to TRBJ1-2; D ambiguous. V dropped 2 bases and J dropped 7 bases, with 5 bases sitting between them. This CDR3 is 11 amino acids long. Germline V lookup: CDR1 SNHLY, CDR2 FYNNEI. This CDR3 is CASSERSGYTF. CDR3 sequence (DNA): TGTGCCAGCAGTGAACGGAGTGGCTACACCTTC.

The J gene is TRBJ2-1, the V gene TRBV27, with a weak D call TRBD1 (5 bases). Germline loops: CDR1 MNHEY, CDR2 SMNVEV (reference sequence). V lost 3 bases, J lost 6 bases, and 15 bases lay in between. The CDR3 consists of 15 residues. The DNA for the CDR3 is TGTGCCAGCAGTTTCAGGGCCATAAGGGGCAATGAGCAGTTCTTC. Translation gives CASSFRAIRGNEQFF.

The J gene is TRBJ1-1, the V gene TRBV7-9; D gene ambiguous. Germline loops: CDR1 SEHNR, CDR2 FQNEAQ (reference sequence). V was cut by 1 base and J by 1 base, with 10 bases left in between. The CDR3 runs to 15 residues. This chain's CDR3 is CASSLVPRENTEAFF. CDR3 in DNA: TGTGCCAGCAGCTTAGTGCCGAGGGAGAACACTGAAGCTTTCTTT.

The J gene is TRBJ1-1, the V gene TRBV4-2; D unclear. Between the trimmed V and J ends, which lost 4 bases and 2 bases, there was a span of 14 bases. The CDR3 contains 15 residues. Germline lookup yields CDR1 LGHNA and CDR2 YNFKEQ. The CDR3 sequence is CASSPLRGANTEAFF. The CDR3 DNA sequence: TGTGCCAGCAGCCCCCTAAGAGGTGCCAACACTGAAGCTTTCTTT.

This rearrangement joins TRBV13 to TRBJ1-1; D is uncertain. The CDR3 spans 16 residues. Trimming pared 0 bases from V and 1 base from J, leaving 12 bases between. Germline assignment: CDR1 PRHDT and CDR2 FYEKMQ (reference sequence). The CDR3 loop is CASSLGGPGRNTEAFF. In nucleotides, the CDR3 is TGTGCCAGCAGCTTAGGAGGTCCGGGTCGGAACACTGAAGCTTTCTTT. The whole variable domain, filled in from reference TRBV13 and TRBJ1-1, reads AAGVIQSPRHLIKEKRETATLKCYPIPRHDTVYWYQQGPGQDPQFLISFYEKMQSDKGSIPDRFSAQQFSDYHSELNMSSLELGDSALYFCASSLGGPGRNTEAFFGQGTRLTVV.

The chain combines TRBV5-6 with TRBJ2-7; 12 bases match TRBD1. J gave up 4 bases and V 3 bases, and 5 bases lay outside the gene matches. CDR1 and CDR2 from the germline V gene are SGHDT and YYEEEE. The CDR3 has 15 amino acids. CDR3: CASSYGTGGKYEQYF. CDR3 DNA: TGTGCCAGCAGCTACGGGACAGGGGGCAAATACGAGCAGTACTTC. The complete variable domain, with remaining parts taken from reference TRBV5-6 and TRBJ2-7, reads DAGVTQSPTHLIKTRGQQVTLRCSPKSGHDTVSWYQQALGQGPQFIFQYYEEEERQRGNFPDRFSGHQFPNYSSELNVNALLLGDSALYLCASSYGTGGKYEQYFGPGTRLTVT.

The V call is TRBV7-2, the J call TRBJ1-2, with a possible D match to TRBD1 (6 bases). Trimming cost V 6 bases and J 4 bases, with 15 bases left between them. The germline V gene encodes CDR1 SGHTA and CDR2 FQGNSA. The CDR3 covers 14 residues. CDR3 region: CASSWAGAAYGYTF. Written as DNA, the CDR3 is TGTGCCAGCAGTTGGGCAGGGGCGGCCTATGGCTACACCTTC.

This clone was detected a few times. This chain connects TRBV21-1 to TRBJ1-4. TRBV21-1 is a pseudogene. This CDR3 has 12 residues. The CDR3 DNA reads TGTGCCAGCAGCAAATCGAATGAAAAACTGTTTTTT. Amino acid sequence: CASSKSNEKLFF.

This rearrangement joins TRBV28 to TRBJ2-7; TRBD2 matches 8 bases. Trimming cost V 10 bases and J 4 bases; bases outside gene matches: 15. The CDR3 totals 15 residues. CDR1 is MDHEN and CDR2 is SYDVKM in the germline V gene. CDR3 loop: CATLNGGDGRYEQYF. The DNA of the CDR3 is TGTGCCACCCTCAACGGGGGGGACGGGCGGTACGAGCAGTACTTC.

This clone was counted a few times. This CDR3 is also generated by other DNA sequences in the sample. This chain joins TRBV6-5 and TRBJ1-5; possible D gene TRBD1, 6 bases. From germline, CDR1 is MNHEY and CDR2 SVGAGI. This CDR3 is built from 15 residues. V shed 6 bases and J shed 3 bases, with 15 bases lying between them. CDR3 sequence: CASSRDRSLNQPQHF. The CDR3 coding sequence is TGTGCCAGCAGCCGAGACAGGAGCCTCAATCAGCCCCAGCATTTT.

V gene TRBV7-2 combines with J gene TRBJ1-1; no definite D call. The CDR3 sequence is 14 residues long. Germline V gene lookup returns CDR1 SGHTA and CDR2 FQGNSA. V lost 1 base to trimming and J lost 3 bases, with 9 bases between them. The CDR3 loop reads CASSLVSGDTEAFF. CDR3 DNA: TGTGCCAGCAGCTTAGTTAGCGGCGACACTGAAGCTTTCTTT. Variable domain in full (rest from reference TRBV7-2 and TRBJ1-1): GAGVSQSPSNKVTEKGKDVELRCDPISGHTALYWYRQSLGQGLEFLIYFQGNSAPDKSGLPSDRFSAERTGGSVSTLTIQRTQQEDSAVYLCASSLVSGDTEAFFGQGTRLTVV.

The CDR3 loop reads CASSYPGTGDGYTF. The CDR3 DNA reads TGTGCCAGCAGCTATCCCGGGACAGGGGATGGCTACACCTTC. The chain couples TRBV7-9 to TRBJ1-2; 10 nucleotides agree with TRBD1. The V and J ends lost 4 bases and 6 bases, in that order; junction bases with no gene match: 5. The CDR3 is made up of 14 amino acids. Germline V CDR1 and CDR2: SEHNR, FQNEAQ (reference sequence).

This chain connects TRBV18 to TRBJ1-5; D not resolved. V was shortened by 2 bases and J by 3 bases, with 8 bases between the two germline ends. CDR3 length: 14 amino acids. Germline V gene data show CDR1 as KGHSH and CDR2 as LQKENI. CDR3 loop: CASSPSGVNQPQHF. CDR3 coding DNA: TGTGCCAGCTCACCATCCGGTGTCAATCAGCCCCAGCATTTT.

CDR3 DNA: TGCGCCAGCAGATCTAGACAGGGTTTACCAGATACGCAGTATTTT. Protein: CASRSRQGLPDTQYF. The chain couples TRBV10-2 to TRBJ2-3; the match to TRBD1 covers 7 bases. The CDR3 has 15 residues. With V trimmed by 6 bases and J by 4 bases, 10 bases remained unmatched. Germline CDR1 is WSHSY and CDR2 is SAAADI.

The chain combines TRBV21-1 with TRBJ1-6; no check of the table's D call, TRBD1, against the DNA was made. TRBV21-1 is a recognized pseudogene. The CDR3 sequence is 12 residues long. CDR3 residues: CASSIKQSPLHF. The DNA of the CDR3 is TGTGCCAGCAGCATTAAACAATCACCCCTCCACTTT.

With regard to this clone: A far larger clone is one base from this, pointing to a likely read error. This rearrangement joins TRBV4-2 to TRBJ2-7, with a tentative D call TRBD1 (6 bases). In germline, CDR1 is LGHNA, CDR2 YNFKEQ. V was pared by 5 bases and J by 5 bases, with 10 bases between. This CDR3 has 12 amino acids. CDR3 region: CASSSGAHEQYF. In DNA, the CDR3 is TGTGCCAGCAGCTCAGGGGCCCACGAGCAGTACTTC.

Only a few counts were recorded for this clone. The chain combines TRBV2 with TRBJ1-5, with 9 nucleotides matching TRBD1. V shed 7 bases, J shed 7 bases, and the junction held 11 bases outside the gene matches. The CDR3 runs to 15 residues. Germline CDR1 reads SNHLY; CDR2 reads FYNNEI. The DNA for the CDR3 is TGTGCCAGCACCCGATTTAAGGACAGGGGCCAGCCCCAGCATTTT. This codes for CASTRFKDRGQPQHF.

Only a few counts were recorded for this clone. The chain is built from TRBV6-1 and TRBJ2-7; tentative D call: TRBD1 (6 bases). V lost 6 bases and J lost 3, with 12 bases in between. The CDR3 is 13 amino acids. Germline CDR1 MNHNS, CDR2 SASEGT. CDR3 nucleotides: TGTGCCAGCAGGCGGACAGCCCACTACGAGCAGTACTTC. It translates to CASRRTAHYEQYF.

The chain couples TRBV11-3 to TRBJ2-6; possibly TRBD2 for D (6 bases). This CDR3 spans 16 amino acids. Germline CDR1 SGHNT, CDR2 YENEEA. V was pared by 0 bases and J by 2 bases, with 8 bases between. CDR3 protein: CASSLDRGAGANVLTF. CDR3 bases: TGTGCCAGCAGCTTAGATCGCGGGGCTGGGGCCAACGTCCTGACTTTC.

This clone was counted between two and nine times. The J gene is TRBJ1-4, the V gene TRBV6-6; D possibly corresponds to TRBD1 (6 bases). CDR1 MNHNY and CDR2 SVGAGI come from the germline V gene (reference sequence). The CDR3 covers 15 residues. V lost 6 bases and J 6 bases, leaving 17 bases between the germline ends. The CDR3: CASRRDKSLDEKLFF. For the CDR3, the DNA is TGTGCCAGCAGAAGGGACAAATCCCTAGATGAAAAACTGTTTTTT.

This chain links TRBV6-4 with TRBJ2-1, with a tentative D call TRBD2 (7 bases). The CDR3 sequence is 13 residues long. The V end lost 6 bases, the J end lost 7 bases, and 13 bases lay between the germline ends. CDR1 is MRHNA, CDR2 SNTAGT, per germline. CDR3 coding DNA: TGTGCCAGCAGAGGACTAGGGGGAAATGAGCAGTTCTTC. Amino acid sequence: CASRGLGGNEQFF.

The chain uses TRBV9 and TRBJ2-3; 10 bases align to TRBD2. Germline assignment: CDR1 SGDLS and CDR2 YYNGEE. The CDR3 is 16 amino acids. The J segment lost 1 base and the V segment lost 4 bases, leaving 6 bases of the junction unmatched. CDR3 residues: CASSSRGTSGTDTQYF. CDR3 coding DNA: TGTGCCAGCAGCTCCAGGGGGACTAGCGGCACAGATACGCAGTATTTT. Full variable domain (outside the CDR3, taken from reference TRBV9 and TRBJ2-3): DSGVTQTPKHLITATGQRVTLRCSPRSGDLSVYWYQQSLDQGLQFLIQYYNGEERAKGNILERFSAQQFPDLHSELNLSSLELGDSALYFCASSSRGTSGTDTQYFGPGTRLTVL.

The V call is TRBV28, the J call TRBJ2-7; maybe TRBD1 (6 bases). From germline, CDR1 is MDHEN and CDR2 SYDVKM. The CDR3 is 15 residues long. V gave up 6 bases and J gave up 3 bases, with 18 bases separating them. CDR3 region: CASSRGPGVYYEQYF. The CDR3 DNA reads TGTGCCAGCAGCCGGGGACCAGGGGTGTACTACGAGCAGTACTTC.

The V call is TRBV9, the J call TRBJ1-1; possible D gene TRBD1, 5 bases. CDR1 is SGDLS, CDR2 YYNGEE, per germline. The germline V and J ends were trimmed by 0 bases and 1 base, with 16 bases remaining between them. The CDR3 contains 17 residues. CDR3 residues: CASSVGLTVPGNTEAFF. The CDR3 DNA is TGTGCCAGCAGCGTAGGGCTGACAGTCCCGGGGAACACTGAAGCTTTCTTT. Full variable domain (missing parts from reference TRBV9 and TRBJ1-1): DSGVTQTPKHLITATGQRVTLRCSPRSGDLSVYWYQQSLDQGLQFLIQYYNGEERAKGNILERFSAQQFPDLHSELNLSSLELGDSALYFCASSVGLTVPGNTEAFFGQGTRLTVV.

The V gene is TRBV28, the J gene TRBJ1-6; D perhaps matches TRBD1 (5 bases). Per germline, CDR1 MDHEN and CDR2 SYDVKM. Trimming took 6 bases from V and 8 from J, leaving 17 bases between them. The CDR3 extends over 15 amino acids. The CDR3 bases are TGTGCCAGCAGCGTGCCCGACAGTGCGTATTCACCCCTCCACTTT. Translating it yields CASSVPDSAYSPLHF.

This clone was seen only a few times. The chain links TRBV9 to TRBJ2-5, with TRBD2 identical over 9 bases. Per germline, CDR1 SGDLS and CDR2 YYNGEE. The J segment lost 2 bases and the V segment lost 4 bases, leaving 6 bases of the junction unmatched. This CDR3 is built from 15 residues. This CDR3 reads CASSRGGGIQETQYF. The CDR3 nucleotides are TGTGCCAGCAGCCGCGGGGGGGGGATTCAAGAGACCCAGTACTTC.